One T cell receptor (beta chain) is described in this entry. This sample stems from a study of somatic mutations in cytotoxic T cells in rheumatoid arthritis. Germline V gene lookup returns CDR1 MNHNY and CDR2 SVGAGI (reference sequence). The CDR3 totals 15 residues. V was shortened by 2 bases and J by 4 bases, with 14 bases between the two germline ends. TCRdb's copy holds only in-frame clones and misses some; the assay was immunoSEQ multiplex PCR. Among 18,000 or so clones listed, roughly 82% were seen once. The source of this sequence is an adult with rheumatoid arthritis. Source material: CD8+ T cells sorted from blood. The chain joins TRBV6-6 to TRBJ1-1; the D is unclear. The chain's CDR3 is CASSYPWPLVTEAFF. The CDR3, as DNA: TGTGCCAGCAGTTACCCCTGGCCCCTGGTCACTGAAGCTTTCTTT.